Listed below are T cell receptor beta chains from one sample, sequenced in a study of OX40 agonist ivuxolimab in advanced cancers. Assay used: immunoSEQ multiplex PCR; TCRdb lists only in-frame clones, some missing. This table has about 80,000 clones, approximately 92% appearing once. The sequencing used CD4+ or CD8+ T cells sorted from blood, collected in a trial of the OX40 agonist ivuxolimab. Receptors were obtained from an adult with an advanced solid tumor such as melanoma, head and neck, liver or kidney cancer. CDR3s include the opening cysteine and the closing phenylalanine or tryptophan. D genes are given only for firm matches. Expanded clones get a size class; other rows say once, few or many, or leave the size out.

J | D | V | size | CDR3 | DNA
TRBJ2-7 | . | TRBV20-1 | . | CSASWVYEQYF | TGCAGTGCTAGTTGGGTCTACGAGCAGTACTTC
TRBJ1-1 | . | TRBV7-9 | . | CASSLATEAFF | TGTGCCAGCAGCTTGGCCACTGAAGCTTTCTTT
TRBJ1-2 | . | TRBV5-1 | . | CASSLLVGQQGYTF | TGCGCCAGCAGCTTGTTAGTGGGACAACAAGGCTACACCTTC
TRBJ2-5 | . | TRBV21-1 | . | CASSKGKSAGGPGETQYF | TGTGCCAGCAGCAAAGGGAAGTCAGCGGGAGGGCCGGGAGAGACCCAGTACTTC
TRBJ2-7 | TRBD1 | TRBV7-9 | . | CASSSDRVLNEQYF | TGTGCCAGCAGCTCGGACAGGGTACTAAACGAGCAGTACTTC
TRBJ1-4 | . | TRBV11-2 | . | CASSLTGEKLFF | TGTGCCAGCAGCTTGACGGGGGAAAAACTGTTTTTT
TRBJ2-5 | . | TRBV20-1 | . | CAGALRETQYF | TGCGCGGGGGCCCTCCGGGAGACCCAGTACTTC
TRBJ1-1 | . | TRBV6-5 | once | CASNLEEFTEAFF | TGTGCCTCCAACCTTGAGGAATTCACTGAAGCTTTCTTT
TRBJ2-3 | . | TRBV7-3 | . | CASSPPTTDTQYF | TGTGCCAGCAGCCCACCGACTACAGATACGCAGTATTTT
TRBJ2-4 | TRBD2 | TRBV15 | . | CATSRDRTSGSTIAKNIQYF | TGTGCCACCAGCAGAGACCGGACTAGCGGGAGTACTATAGCCAAAAACATTCAGTACTTC
TRBJ2-7 | . | TRBV29-1 | . | CSVVRGGGYEQYF | TGCAGCGTTGTACGTGGGGGAGGCTACGAGCAGTACTTC
TRBJ2-1 | TRBD2 | TRBV4-2 | . | CASSQGRGTSGSYEQFF | TGTGCCAGCAGCCAAGGGCGAGGGACTAGCGGGAGTTATGAGCAGTTCTTC
TRBJ1-2 | . | TRBV6-1 | few | CASSERGQNYGYTF | TGTGCCAGCAGTGAACGCGGACAGAACTATGGCTACACCTTC